One sample yielded the 3 T cell receptor beta chains listed below, sequenced in a study of Graves' ophthalmopathy and Graves' hyperthyroidism. The study amplified TCR beta CDR3 regions using RNA transcripts. HTBI-primed RT-PCR formed the first round, and a multiplex PCR formed the second. TCRdb reprocessed the multiplex PCR reads with MiXCR, giving one entry per CDR3 protein. The sample has approximately 500,000 distinct CDR3 sequences, approximately 14% seen once; the top ten hold 8% to 10%. The sequencing sample was made of blood. Receptor source: a woman in her 30s with Graves' ophthalmopathy.

As for this clonotype: Germline is not matched at one junction end, which may reflect a read error. J is TRBJ1-2 and V is TRBV5-1; 8 positions agree with TRBD1. CDR3 length: 13 residues. Germline CDR1 SGHRS, CDR2 YFSETQ. The CDR3 loop reads CAGSLAGGDGYTF. The CDR3 DNA reads TGCGCCGGCAGCTTGGCAGGGGGCGACGGCTACACCTTC.

This clonotype was seen at least ten times. The chain has TRBV11-2 and TRBJ2-5; 10 nucleotides match TRBD1. Per germline, CDR1 SGHAT and CDR2 FQNNGV. The V segment lost 4 bases and the J segment 5 bases; nucleotides outside the gene matches: 7. CDR3 length equals 15 residues. CDR3 loop: CASSSAGTGDETQYF. The CDR3 DNA follows: TGTGCCAGCAGCTCGGCCGGGACAGGGGATGAGACCCAGTACTTC.

A word on this clonotype: As the CDR3 is not closed by the conserved phenylalanine or tryptophan, this likely results from a read error. The chain joins TRBV11-1 to TRBJ2-5; the match to TRBD2 covers 12 bases. V dropped 5 bases and J dropped 1; count of bases not matched to a gene: 5. There are 16 residues in the CDR3. Germline CDR1 is SGHAT and CDR2 is FQDESV (reference sequence). The CDR3 spells CASSEPTSGGQETQYS. CDR3 DNA sequence: TGTGCCAGCAGCGAGCCGACTAGCGGGGGCCAAGAGACCCAGTACTCC.